These 16 T cell receptor beta chains originate from one sample sequenced in a study of blood T cells in healthy people across ages. PCR was performed a second time for roughly 6 to 12 cycles using a sample-barcoded 5' primer and a J-beta primer mix. TCRdb reprocessed the 5' RACE reads with MiXCR, giving one entry per CDR3 protein. The table lists fewer than 900,000 distinct CDR3 sequences, 45% to 50% of them singletons. What was sequenced was blood. The receptors originated from a woman aged 55-69 years in good health.

The V call is TRBV28, the J call TRBJ1-1; D is undetermined. Germline loops: CDR1 MDHEN, CDR2 SYDVKM. This CDR3 has 12 residues. Trimming removed 8 bases from V and 1 base from J, with 8 bases in between. Here the CDR3 reads CASFDTNTEAFF. CDR3 coding DNA: TGTGCCAGCTTCGACACGAACACTGAAGCTTTCTTT.

This clonotype showed up just a few times. The chain couples TRBV5-6 to TRBJ2-1, with D unresolved. Per germline, CDR1 SGHDT and CDR2 YYEEEE. V lost 4 bases, J lost 8 bases, and 13 bases lay in between. CDR3 length: 13 residues. The chain's CDR3 is CASSPNHLDEQFF. CDR3 nucleotide sequence: TGTGCCAGCAGCCCAAACCATTTGGATGAGCAGTTCTTC.

This clonotype has a count of ten or more. J is TRBJ2-1 and V is TRBV20-1; possible D gene TRBD1, 6 bases. CDR3 length equals 15 residues. V shed 0 bases and J shed 6 bases, with 15 bases lying between them. Germline V gives CDR1 DFQATT, CDR2 SNEGSKA (reference sequence). This CDR3 is CSARDSQGSGNEQFF. The CDR3 nucleotides read TGCAGTGCTAGAGATAGTCAGGGGTCGGGCAATGAGCAGTTCTTC.

The genes are TRBV12-3 or TRBV12-4 and TRBJ2-5, with D unresolved. V was pared by 4 bases and J by 11 bases, with 26 bases between. The length of the CDR3 is 16 residues. The CDR3 DNA is TGTGCCAGCAGTTCTAGTCCCCTAAGGGCCTACAATGAGCAGTACTTC. Protein product: CASSSSPLRAYNEQYF.

The chain links TRBV2 to TRBJ2-4; possible D gene TRBD1, 5 bases. This CDR3 comprises 16 residues. Trimming removed 6 bases at V and 0 bases at J, with 15 bases between. Germline V CDR1 and CDR2: SNHLY, FYNNEI. DNA of the CDR3: TGTGCCAGCAGGGTAGGGGCCGCGATAGCCAAAAACATTCAGTACTTC. This encodes CASRVGAAIAKNIQYF.

The CDR3 DNA reads as TGTGCCTGGAGTGCTGGTTTTACAGACGACACCATATATTTT. Protein: CAWSAGFTDDTIYF. V gene TRBV30 combines with J gene TRBJ1-3; no firm D call. The CDR3 has 14 residues. The V gene lost 1 base and the J gene lost 8 bases, with 15 bases spanning the gap. Looked up from germline, CDR1 is GTSNPN and CDR2 is SVGIG (reference sequence).

The rearrangement uses TRBV20-1 and TRBJ1-2; tentative D call: TRBD1 (5 bases). The V end lost 2 bases, the J end lost 3 bases, and 10 bases lay between the germline ends. Per germline, CDR1 DFQATT and CDR2 SNEGSKA (reference sequence). The CDR3 contains 13 residues. This chain's CDR3 is CSARLMGDYGYTF. CDR3 nucleotide sequence: TGCAGTGCTAGACTCATGGGGGACTATGGCTACACCTTC.

The CDR3 DNA is TGTGCCTGGAGTGTCGGTTACGAGCAGTACTTC. Translation: CAWSVGYEQYF. The chain links TRBV30 to TRBJ2-5; D gene ambiguous. Judging by the DNA end, TRBJ2-7 fits better; the J call may be wrong. Looked up from germline, CDR1 is GTSNPN and CDR2 is SVGIG (reference sequence). The CDR3 loop spans 11 amino acids.

In regard to this clonotype: A much larger clonotype is one base distant, so this may be a read error. V gene TRBV4-2 combines with J gene TRBJ2-7; 7 bases agree with TRBD2. There are 15 residues in the CDR3. Looked up from germline, CDR1 is LGHNA and CDR2 is YNFKEQ. Germline trimming cut 4 bases from V and 7 bases from J; bases unmatched to any gene: 13. The chain's CDR3 is CASSLYATSGNEQYF. As DNA, the CDR3 is TGTGCCAGCAGCCTGTACGCTACAAGCGGGAATGAGCAGTACTTC.

This chain connects TRBV29-1 to TRBJ1-4, with TRBD1 identical over 7 bases. After removal of 7 bases from V and 4 bases from J, the junction contained 6 bases not matched to a gene. Germline V lookup: CDR1 SQVTM, CDR2 ANQGSEA. The CDR3 has 13 amino acids. In DNA, the CDR3 is TGCAGCGGGAAGGGACAGTTTAATGAAAAACTGTTTTTT. This translates into CSGKGQFNEKLFF.

The rearrangement uses TRBV4-3 and TRBJ2-1; the D call may be TRBD1 or TRBD2 (6 bases each). Trimming removed 0 bases from V and 4 bases from J, with 13 bases in between. CDR3 length: 16 amino acids. Germline values: CDR1 LGHNA, CDR2 YSLEER. DNA for the CDR3: TGCGCCAGCAGCCAAGAGGGGGGCAGGCTGTACAATGAGCAGTTCTTC. Its protein is CASSQEGGRLYNEQFF.

The genes are TRBV7-9 and TRBJ2-1; 9 bases line up with TRBD1. This CDR3 region has 17 residues. CDR1 and CDR2 from the germline V gene are SEHNR and FQNEAQ (reference sequence). V shed 5 bases and J 1 base; nucleotides not matched to a gene: 9. The DNA of the CDR3 is TGTGCCAGCAGCCCACCTGGACAGGGGTCATCCTACAATGAGCAGTTCTTC. It codes for CASSPPGQGSSYNEQFF.

A single count supports this clonotype. CDR3 nucleotides: TGCGCCAGCAGCCCTCCCTGTGGGACAGGTGAACACGAGCAGTACTTC. Protein sequence: CASSPPCGTGEHEQYF. The J gene is TRBJ2-7, the V gene TRBV23-1; 8 nucleotides line up with TRBD1. TRBV23-1 is an ORF for which the function is uncertain. The CDR3 is made up of 16 amino acids. V dropped 6 bases and J dropped 5; count of bases not matched to a gene: 15.

V and J are TRBV20-1 and TRBJ2-3; no reliable D call. Germline CDR1 and CDR2: DFQATT and SNEGSKA (reference sequence). The V gene lost 3 bases and the J gene lost 4 bases, with 14 bases spanning the gap. This CDR3 has 14 residues. DNA of the CDR3: TGCAGTGCTAGCCGGGCGGACCGAGCAGATACGCAGTATTTT. This sequence encodes CSASRADRADTQYF.

This clonotype was seen a handful of times. The chain joins TRBV5-1 to TRBJ2-7, with 12 nucleotides matching TRBD2. With 4 bases clipped from V and 5 bases from J, the junction kept 4 bases outside the gene matches. Germline lookup yields CDR1 SGHRS and CDR2 YFSETQ. The CDR3 consists of 14 residues. DNA for the CDR3: TGCGCCAGCAGCCGCAGACTAGCGGGAGACGAGCAGTACTTC. It yields the protein CASSRRLAGDEQYF.

This clonotype has just a few counts. V is TRBV20-1 and J is TRBJ1-4; D perhaps matches TRBD1 (5 bases). The CDR3 extends over 14 amino acids. Deletions cut 3 bases from V and 6 bases from J, with 14 bases between. Germline lookup yields CDR1 DFQATT and CDR2 SNEGSKA (reference sequence). The DNA for the CDR3 is TGCAGTGCTAGGGTCGGGGGGATGGATGAAAAACTGTTTTTT. Protein: CSARVGGMDEKLFF.